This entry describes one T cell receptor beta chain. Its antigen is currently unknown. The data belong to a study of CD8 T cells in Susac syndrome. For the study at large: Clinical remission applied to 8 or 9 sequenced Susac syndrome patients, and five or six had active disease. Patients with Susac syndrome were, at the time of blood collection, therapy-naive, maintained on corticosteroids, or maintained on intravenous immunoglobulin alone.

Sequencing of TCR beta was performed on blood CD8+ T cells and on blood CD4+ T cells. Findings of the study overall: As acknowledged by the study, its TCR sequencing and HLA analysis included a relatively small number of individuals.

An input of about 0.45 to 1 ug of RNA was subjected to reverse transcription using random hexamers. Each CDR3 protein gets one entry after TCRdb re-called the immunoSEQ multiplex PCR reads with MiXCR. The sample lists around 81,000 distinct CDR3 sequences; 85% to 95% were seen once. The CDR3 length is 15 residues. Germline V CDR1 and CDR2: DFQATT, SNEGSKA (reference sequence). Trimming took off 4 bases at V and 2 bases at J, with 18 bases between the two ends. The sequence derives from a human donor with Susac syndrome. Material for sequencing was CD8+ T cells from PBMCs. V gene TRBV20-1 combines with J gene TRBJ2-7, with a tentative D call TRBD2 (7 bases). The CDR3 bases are TGCAGTGCTACCCCTCCGGGGGGCTCAACCTACGAGCAGTACTTC. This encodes CSATPPGGSTYEQYF.